This T cell receptor beta chain was found in a study of graft-versus-host responses after intestinal transplantation. Assay: immunoSEQ multiplex PCR; the TCRdb copy retains only in-frame clones and omits some. Of roughly 97,000 clones detected, about nine tenths appear once; the ten largest clones hold 15% to 20%. About this clone itself: Antigen specificity is unknown.

Regarding the study as a whole: Maximum circulating GvH clone levels tracked with early post-transplant HvG decreases.

Trimming took 5 bases from V and 4 from J, leaving 13 bases between them. CDR3 length: 14 amino acids. CDR1 SGHTA and CDR2 FQGNSA come from the germline V gene. Specimen: PBMCs, collected about 450 days after intestinal transplant. V is TRBV7-2 and J is TRBJ2-3; D is ambiguous. The sequence came from a human patient who received an intestinal transplant, so some T cells may come from the graft donor. CDR3 loop: CASSASRASDTQYF. The CDR3 bases are TGTGCCAGCAGCGCGAGTCGGGCCTCAGATACGCAGTATTTT.